The rows below give T cell receptor beta chains drawn from one sample of a study of CD8 T cells in ankylosing spondylitis. TCRdb analysed the 5' RACE reads with MiXCR anew, one entry per CDR3 protein. This sample has approximately 500,000 distinct CDR3 sequences, with approximately 11% found just once. Sequencing was carried out using blood, either unsorted or a sorted T cell fraction (not recorded which). These receptors were obtained from a male donor with ankylosing spondylitis. CDR3s include the opening cysteine and the closing phenylalanine or tryptophan. Fields, in order: CDR3 DNA, CDR3 protein, V gene, clone size, D gene, J gene. A D gene is named only where the DNA matches it firmly. The listing skips clone size in some rows; elsewhere it reads once, few, many or a size class.

cdr3_nt: TGTGCCAGCAGCCACGGGACCTTACGGGAGACCCAGTACTTC
cdr3_aa: CASSHGTLRETQYF
v_call: TRBV3-1
clone_size: .
d_call: .
j_call: TRBJ2-5

cdr3_nt: TGTGCCAGTAGTATCCAGGTGGGATATGGCTACACCTTC
cdr3_aa: CASSIQVGYGYTF
v_call: TRBV19
clone_size: few
d_call: .
j_call: TRBJ1-2

cdr3_nt: TGTGCCAGCAGTGAACGGTGGCAGTTGAACACTGAAGCTTTCTTT
cdr3_aa: CASSERWQLNTEAFF
v_call: TRBV2
clone_size: .
d_call: .
j_call: TRBJ1-1

cdr3_nt: TGTGCCAGCAGCCTATCTAGCGGGAGGGCCTACGAGCAGTACTTC
cdr3_aa: CASSLSSGRAYEQYF
v_call: TRBV4-2
clone_size: many
d_call: TRBD2
j_call: TRBJ2-7

cdr3_nt: TGCGCCAGCACCCAGGGTCTGGTGCGGAGTGGGGAGACCCAGTACTTC
cdr3_aa: CASTQGLVRSGETQYF
v_call: TRBV5-1
clone_size: .
d_call: .
j_call: TRBJ2-5

cdr3_nt: TGTGCCAGCAGCCGATTAGCGGGTTTCGACCCAAATGAGCAGTTCTTC
cdr3_aa: CASSRLAGFDPNEQFF
v_call: TRBV3-1
clone_size: few
d_call: TRBD2
j_call: TRBJ2-1

cdr3_nt: TGTGCCAGCAGCTTGGAAGTGGCCCAGGGCTACACCTTC
cdr3_aa: CASSLEVAQGYTF
v_call: TRBV7-2
clone_size: .
d_call: .
j_call: TRBJ1-2

cdr3_nt: TGCGCCAGCAGCGGAAGGACAGGGGACTTTTACAATGAGCAGTTCTTC
cdr3_aa: CASSGRTGDFYNEQFF
v_call: TRBV5-1
clone_size: few
d_call: TRBD1
j_call: TRBJ2-1

cdr3_nt: TGTGCCAGCAGCCAGGGGCTAGCGGGAGGGTCCAGGGATGAGCAGTTCTTC
cdr3_aa: CASSQGLAGGSRDEQFF
v_call: TRBV7-2
clone_size: few
d_call: TRBD2
j_call: TRBJ2-1

cdr3_nt: TGTGCCAGCAGCCAAGATAGTAGCAATCAGCCCCAGCATTTT
cdr3_aa: CASSQDSSNQPQHF
v_call: TRBV4-2
clone_size: .
d_call: .
j_call: TRBJ1-5

cdr3_nt: TGTGCCACCAGTGATAGGGACCCTGTAGGGGGTTACAATGAGCAGTTCTTC
cdr3_aa: CATSDRDPVGGYNEQFF
v_call: TRBV24-1
clone_size: few
d_call: .
j_call: TRBJ2-1

cdr3_nt: TGTGCCAGCAGCTTGCGGTCTGGCGGACAAGAGACCCAGTACTTC
cdr3_aa: CASSLRSGGQETQYF
v_call: TRBV7-8
clone_size: .
d_call: .
j_call: TRBJ2-5

cdr3_nt: TGTGCCTGGTCCACGTCGATTGGTTTCTTT
cdr3_aa: CAWSTSIGFF
v_call: TRBV30
clone_size: .
d_call: .
j_call: TRBJ1-1

cdr3_nt: TGTGCCAGCAGCTTTAACTTAGCGGCCCCCCGTAATGAGCAGTTCTTC
cdr3_aa: CASSFNLAAPRNEQFF
v_call: TRBV7-2
clone_size: few
d_call: .
j_call: TRBJ2-1

cdr3_nt: TGCGCCAGCAGCTTGGACCCCGGAGGGAATGAGCAGTTCTTC
cdr3_aa: CASSLDPGGNEQFF
v_call: TRBV5-1
clone_size: many
d_call: .
j_call: TRBJ2-1

cdr3_nt: TGTGCCTGGAGTGCGGAGAAAGAGACCCAGTACTTC
cdr3_aa: CAWSAEKETQYF
v_call: TRBV30
clone_size: few
d_call: .
j_call: TRBJ2-5

cdr3_nt: TGTGCCAGCAGCTTAGTACGGGTGCAAGAGACCCAGTACTTC
cdr3_aa: CASSLVRVQETQYF
v_call: TRBV13
clone_size: many
d_call: .
j_call: TRBJ2-5

cdr3_nt: TGCGCCAGCAGCCTATCCGGACTAGCGGGAGTCACAGATACGCAGTATTTT
cdr3_aa: CASSLSGLAGVTDTQYF
v_call: TRBV4-1
clone_size: few
d_call: TRBD2
j_call: TRBJ2-3

cdr3_nt: TGTGCCAGCAGTTACGGAGAGGCCAACAATGAGCAGTTCTTC
cdr3_aa: CASSYGEANNEQFF
v_call: TRBV6-5
clone_size: .
d_call: .
j_call: TRBJ2-1

cdr3_nt: TGTGCCAGCAGTTTTCTTACAGGTAGCATAGCTTTCTTT
cdr3_aa: CASSFLTGSIAFF
v_call: TRBV12-3/TRBV12-4
clone_size: many
d_call: .
j_call: TRBJ1-1

cdr3_nt: TGCGCCAGCAGCCAAGTATCAACCGGGGAGCTGTTTTTT
cdr3_aa: CASSQVSTGELFF
v_call: TRBV4-1
clone_size: .
d_call: .
j_call: TRBJ2-2

cdr3_nt: TGTGCCAGCACTCAGGGGGCAGGTTCAGATACGCAGTATTTT
cdr3_aa: CASTQGAGSDTQYF
v_call: TRBV11-3
clone_size: many
d_call: TRBD1
j_call: TRBJ2-3

cdr3_nt: TGTGCCAGCAGGAAACCAGGGGTTAGCTCTGGAAACACCATATATTTT
cdr3_aa: CASRKPGVSSGNTIYF
v_call: TRBV12-3/TRBV12-4
clone_size: .
d_call: .
j_call: TRBJ1-3

cdr3_nt: TGTGCCAGCAGAGGGGTTTCAGATACGCAGTATTTT
cdr3_aa: CASRGVSDTQYF
v_call: TRBV12-3/TRBV12-4
clone_size: many
d_call: .
j_call: TRBJ2-3

cdr3_nt: TGTGCCAGCAGCTCTGACAGGGGGGTATCGACTGAAGCTTTCTTT
cdr3_aa: CASSSDRGVSTEAFF
v_call: TRBV5-6
clone_size: .
d_call: TRBD1
j_call: TRBJ1-1

cdr3_nt: TGTGCCAGCAGCTTGGCCCCGACAGGGAATCAGCCCCAGCATTTT
cdr3_aa: CASSLAPTGNQPQHF
v_call: TRBV5-5
clone_size: .
d_call: TRBD1
j_call: TRBJ1-5

cdr3_nt: TGCAGTGCTAGGGCGACAGCTCAAGAGACCCAGTACTTC
cdr3_aa: CSARATAQETQYF
v_call: TRBV20-1
clone_size: .
d_call: .
j_call: TRBJ2-5

cdr3_nt: TGCAGTGCTAGACAGGAGGGGCCAGATACGCAGTATTTT
cdr3_aa: CSARQEGPDTQYF
v_call: TRBV20-1
clone_size: many
d_call: .
j_call: TRBJ2-3

cdr3_nt: TGTGCCAGCCTCGGACTAGCGTGGGCCCAAGGAGATACGCAGTATTTT
cdr3_aa: CASLGLAWAQGDTQYF
v_call: TRBV2
clone_size: .
d_call: TRBD2
j_call: TRBJ2-3